These T cell receptor beta chains were read from a single sample in a study of T cells in localized non-small cell lung cancer. Sequenced by immunoSEQ multiplex PCR; TCRdb stores in-frame clones only, minus some. The sample shows under 3,500 clones, 22% of them seen only once. Source: lung tumor tissue, taken before any cancer treatment. These receptors originate from a woman between 40 and 69 years old with stage I lung adenocarcinoma. Each CDR3 is given without its conserved first and last residue. Only part of the rows carry a size: once, few, many, or a class if the clone is expanded.

>12|TRBV15|TRBJ2-7|few
ATSRGDNSYEQY
>14|TRBV6-8|TRBJ1-6|medium-sized
ASSYVSLGVSSPLH
>12|TRBV19|TRBJ2-2|-
ASGGRGLTGELF
>12|TRBV6-8|TRBJ2-2|-
ASSYLVPGGELF
>13|TRBV18|TRBJ1-2|-
ASSLTHRVNYGYT
>16|TRBV2|TRBJ2-4|few
ASSFDRSKPSAKNIQY
>9|TRBV19|TRBJ1-4|few
ASSIDGKLF
>16|TRBV15|TRBJ2-7|-
ATSRDRRGTVPSGEQY
>13|TRBV25-1|TRBJ1-1|-
ASSGPGQGRTEAF
>13|TRBV9|TRBJ1-5|-
ASSEDAGRTQPQH
>12|TRBV11-3|TRBJ1-1|few
ASRNANLNTEAF
>17|TRBV11-3|TRBJ2-1|few
ASSLTGTGASFQYNEQF